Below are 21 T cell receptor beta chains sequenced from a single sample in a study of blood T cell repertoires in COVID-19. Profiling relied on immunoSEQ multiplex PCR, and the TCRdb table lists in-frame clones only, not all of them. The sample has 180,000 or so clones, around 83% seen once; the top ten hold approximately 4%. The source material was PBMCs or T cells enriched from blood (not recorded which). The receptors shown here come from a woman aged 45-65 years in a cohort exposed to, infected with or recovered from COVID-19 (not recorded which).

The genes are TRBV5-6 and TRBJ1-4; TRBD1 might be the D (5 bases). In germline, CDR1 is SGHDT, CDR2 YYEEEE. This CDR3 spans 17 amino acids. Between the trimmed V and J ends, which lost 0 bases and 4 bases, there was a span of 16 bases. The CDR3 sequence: CASSLAEGQVVNEKLFF. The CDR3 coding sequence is TGTGCCAGCAGCTTGGCGGAGGGGCAGGTGGTTAATGAAAAACTGTTTTTT.

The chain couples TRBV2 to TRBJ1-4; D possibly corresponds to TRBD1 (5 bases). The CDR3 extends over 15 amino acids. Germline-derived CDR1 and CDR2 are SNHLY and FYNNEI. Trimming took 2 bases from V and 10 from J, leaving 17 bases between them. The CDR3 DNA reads TGTGCCAGCAGTGAAAATGGGGCAGGGAAGGGAAAACTGTTTTTT. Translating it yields CASSENGAGKGKLFF.

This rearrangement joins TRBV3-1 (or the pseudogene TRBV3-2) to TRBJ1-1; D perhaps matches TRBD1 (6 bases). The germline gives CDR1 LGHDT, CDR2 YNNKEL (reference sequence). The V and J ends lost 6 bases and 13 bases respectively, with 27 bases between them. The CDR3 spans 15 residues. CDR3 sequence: CASRQISGTRLNVFF. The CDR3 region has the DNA TGTGCCAGCAGACAAATTTCTGGGACACGACTAAATGTTTTCTTT.

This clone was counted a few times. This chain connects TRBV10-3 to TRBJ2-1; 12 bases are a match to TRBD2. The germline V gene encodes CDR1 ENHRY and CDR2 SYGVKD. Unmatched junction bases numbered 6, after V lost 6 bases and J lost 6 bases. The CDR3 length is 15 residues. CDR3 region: CAISLTSGGPNEQFF. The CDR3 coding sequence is TGTGCCATCAGCTTGACTAGCGGGGGCCCCAATGAGCAGTTCTTC.

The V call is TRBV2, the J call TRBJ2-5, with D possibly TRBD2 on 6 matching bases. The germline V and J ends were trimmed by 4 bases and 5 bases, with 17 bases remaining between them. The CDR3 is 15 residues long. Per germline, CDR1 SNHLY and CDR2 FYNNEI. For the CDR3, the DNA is TGTGCCAGCAGTGTAAACCCTGGAGGGAGGGAGACCCAGTACTTC. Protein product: CASSVNPGGRETQYF.

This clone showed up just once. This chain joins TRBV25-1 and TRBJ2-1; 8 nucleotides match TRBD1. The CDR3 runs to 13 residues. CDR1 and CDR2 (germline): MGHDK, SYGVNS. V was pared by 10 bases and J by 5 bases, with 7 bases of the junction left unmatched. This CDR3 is CATKGQENNEQFF. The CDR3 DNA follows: TGTGCCACCAAGGGACAGGAAAACAATGAGCAGTTCTTC.

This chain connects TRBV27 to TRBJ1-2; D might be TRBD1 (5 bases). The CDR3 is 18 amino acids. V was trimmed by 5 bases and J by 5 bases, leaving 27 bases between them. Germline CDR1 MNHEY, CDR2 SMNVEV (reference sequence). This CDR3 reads CASSPYYQTDAKAYGYTF. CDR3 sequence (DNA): TGTGCCAGCAGTCCATACTACCAGACAGACGCCAAGGCGTATGGCTACACCTTC.

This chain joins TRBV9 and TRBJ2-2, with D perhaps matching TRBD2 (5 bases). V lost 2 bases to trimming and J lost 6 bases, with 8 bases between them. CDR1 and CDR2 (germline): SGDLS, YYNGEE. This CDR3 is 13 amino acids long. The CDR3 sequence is CASSVLAPGELFF. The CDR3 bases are TGTGCCAGCAGCGTTCTAGCCCCCGGGGAGCTGTTTTTT.

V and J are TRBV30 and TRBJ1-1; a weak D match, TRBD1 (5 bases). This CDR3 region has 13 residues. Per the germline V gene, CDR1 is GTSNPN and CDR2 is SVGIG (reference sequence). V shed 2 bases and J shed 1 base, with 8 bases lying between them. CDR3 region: CAWSRQGNTEAFF. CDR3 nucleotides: TGTGCCTGGAGTCGGCAGGGGAACACTGAAGCTTTCTTT.

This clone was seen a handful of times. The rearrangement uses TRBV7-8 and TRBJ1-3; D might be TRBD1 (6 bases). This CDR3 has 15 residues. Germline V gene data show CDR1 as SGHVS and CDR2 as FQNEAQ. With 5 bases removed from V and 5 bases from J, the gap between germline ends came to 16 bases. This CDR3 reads CASSPAGGGRNTIYF. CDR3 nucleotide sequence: TGTGCCAGCAGCCCTGCGGGAGGGGGAAGAAACACCATATATTTT. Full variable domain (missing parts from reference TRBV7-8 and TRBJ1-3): GAGVSQSPRYKVAKRGQDVALRCDPISGHVSLFWYQQALGQGPEFLTYFQNEAQLDKSGLPSDRFFAERPEGSVSTLKIQRTQQEDSAVYLCASSPAGGGRNTIYFGEGSWLTVV.

CDR3 in DNA: TGTGCCAGCAGCCAAGACGGACTCTACAATGAGCAGTTCTTC. Protein sequence: CASSQDGLYNEQFF. The chain is built from TRBV3-1 (or the pseudogene TRBV3-2) and TRBJ2-1; maybe TRBD2 (5 bases). CDR1 and CDR2 from the germline V gene are LGHDT and YNNKEL (reference sequence). Trimming pared 0 bases from V and 3 bases from J, leaving 6 bases between. The CDR3 covers 14 residues.

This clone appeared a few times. CDR3 protein: CASSLEAGRWGNTIYF. The CDR3 coding sequence is TGTGCCAGCAGCTTAGAAGCGGGGAGGTGGGGAAACACCATATATTTT. V is TRBV7-2 and J is TRBJ1-3, with D unclear. V was clipped by 1 base and J by 4 bases, with 14 bases between them. The V gene's germline CDR1 is SGHTA and CDR2 FQGNSA. This CDR3 is 16 amino acids long.

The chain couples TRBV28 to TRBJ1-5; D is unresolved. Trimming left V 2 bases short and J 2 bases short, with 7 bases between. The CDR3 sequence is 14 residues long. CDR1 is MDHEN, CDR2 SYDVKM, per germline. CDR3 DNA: TGTGCCAGCAGTTTACAACAAGGCAATCAGCCCCAGCATTTT. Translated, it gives CASSLQQGNQPQHF.

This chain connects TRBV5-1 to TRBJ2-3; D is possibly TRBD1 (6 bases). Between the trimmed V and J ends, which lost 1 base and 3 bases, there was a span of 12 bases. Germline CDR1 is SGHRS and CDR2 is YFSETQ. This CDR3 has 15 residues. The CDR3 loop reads CASSLQGLVTDTQYF. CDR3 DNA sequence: TGCGCCAGCAGCTTGCAGGGGTTGGTTACAGATACGCAGTATTTT.

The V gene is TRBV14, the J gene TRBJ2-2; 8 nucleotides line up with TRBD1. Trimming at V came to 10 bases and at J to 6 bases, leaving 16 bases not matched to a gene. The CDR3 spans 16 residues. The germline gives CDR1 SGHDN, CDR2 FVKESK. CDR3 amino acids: CATEPWGQASAGELFF. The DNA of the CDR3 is TGTGCCACCGAGCCGTGGGGACAGGCCTCGGCCGGGGAGCTGTTTTTT.

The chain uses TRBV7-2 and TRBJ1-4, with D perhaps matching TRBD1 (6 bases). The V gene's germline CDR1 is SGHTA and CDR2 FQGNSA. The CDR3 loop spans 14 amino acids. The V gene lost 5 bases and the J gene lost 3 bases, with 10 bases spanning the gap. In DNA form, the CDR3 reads TGTGCCAGCAGCCCCGCAGGGGCTAATGAAAAACTGTTTTTT. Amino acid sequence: CASSPAGANEKLFF.

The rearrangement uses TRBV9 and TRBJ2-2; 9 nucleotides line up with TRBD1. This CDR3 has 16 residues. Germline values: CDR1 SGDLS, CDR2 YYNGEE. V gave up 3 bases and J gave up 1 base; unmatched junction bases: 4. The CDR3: CASSGGDRVNTGELFF. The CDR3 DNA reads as TGTGCCAGCAGCGGAGGGGACAGGGTGAACACCGGGGAGCTGTTTTTT.

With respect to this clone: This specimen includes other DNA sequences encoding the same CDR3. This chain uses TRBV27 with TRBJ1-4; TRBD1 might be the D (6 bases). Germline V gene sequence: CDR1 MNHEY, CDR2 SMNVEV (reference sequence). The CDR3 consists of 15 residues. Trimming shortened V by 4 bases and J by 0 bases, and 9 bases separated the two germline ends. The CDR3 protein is CASSSRTATNEKLFF. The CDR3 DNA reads TGTGCCAGCAGTTCCCGGACAGCAACTAATGAAAAACTGTTTTTT.

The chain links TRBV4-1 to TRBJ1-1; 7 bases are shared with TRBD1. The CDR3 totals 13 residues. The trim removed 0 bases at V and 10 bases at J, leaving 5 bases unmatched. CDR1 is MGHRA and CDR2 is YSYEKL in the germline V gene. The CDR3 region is CASSQDEGAGAFF. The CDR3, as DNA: TGCGCCAGCAGCCAAGATGAGGGGGCTGGAGCTTTCTTT.

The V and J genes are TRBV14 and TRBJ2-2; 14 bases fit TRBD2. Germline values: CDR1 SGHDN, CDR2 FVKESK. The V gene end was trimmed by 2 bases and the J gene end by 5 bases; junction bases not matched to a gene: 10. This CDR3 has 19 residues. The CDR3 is CASSQIRLAGGPWTGELFF. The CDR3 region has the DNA TGTGCCAGCAGCCAAATTCGACTAGCGGGGGGGCCTTGGACCGGGGAGCTGTTTTTT.

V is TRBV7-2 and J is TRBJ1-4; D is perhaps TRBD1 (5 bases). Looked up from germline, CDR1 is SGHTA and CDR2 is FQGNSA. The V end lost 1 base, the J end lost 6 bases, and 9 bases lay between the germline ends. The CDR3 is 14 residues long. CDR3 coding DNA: TGTGCCAGCAGCTTAGGGGGCACCGATGAAAAACTGTTTTTT. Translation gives CASSLGGTDEKLFF.